This T cell receptor beta chain came from a study of blood T cell repertoires in COVID-19. Per the original methods: The assay estimated nucleated cells by amplifying reference gene primers. The protocol was immunoSEQ multiplex PCR, while the TCRdb copy is restricted to in-frame clones and leaves out a portion. From that table come the V and J calls and clone size; the DNA was used to work out D and trimming. This sample has approximately 150,000 clones; about 91% occur once, and the top ten carry around 26%. V was clipped by 1 base and J by 6 bases, with 21 bases between them. CDR1 and CDR2 (germline): SEHNR, FQNEAQ (reference sequence). This CDR3 contains 17 residues.

Input material: peripheral blood. The receptor's source is a human donor in a cohort sampled during active COVID-19. This sequence joins TRBV7-9 and TRBJ1-2, with a possible D match to TRBD1 (5 bases). Here the CDR3 DNA reads TGTGCCAGCAGCTTAGTTGGCAGGGTGAGAGCCTCCCATGGCTACACCTTC. Its translation: CASSLVGRVRASHGYTF.